These 12 T cell receptor beta chains were all obtained from the same sample, sequenced in a study of molecular identifiers for immune sequencing clone quantification. TCRdb fed the PCR reads into MiXCR, producing one record per CDR3 protein. Of over 600,000 distinct CDR3 sequences in the sample, roughly 21% were seen once. The specimen sequenced was naive CD8+ T cells from blood, with Jurkat cell RNA spiked in. Subset specified: FACS-sorted CD8+CD4-CCR7+CD45RA+ naive T cells. The receptor set was obtained from a human donor in good health. Some libraries in this study had Jurkat cell RNA spiked in.

This chain joins TRBV19 and TRBJ2-7; 8 bases match TRBD1. The CDR3 length is 16 residues. Trimming removed 2 bases from V and 5 bases from J; junction bases left unmatched: 11. CDR1 LNHDA and CDR2 SQIVND come from the germline V gene (reference sequence). Here the CDR3 DNA reads TGTGCCAGTAGTATATTAGGGTCAGGGGGCTTCCACGAGCAGTACTTC. This codes for CASSILGSGGFHEQYF. The variable domain in full, with the rest retrieved from reference TRBV19 and TRBJ2-7, is DGGITQSPKYLFRKEGQNVTLSCEQNLNHDAMYWYRQDPGQGLRLIYYSQIVNDFQKGDIAEGYSVSREKKESFPLTVTSAQKNPTAFYLCASSILGSGGFHEQYFGPGTRLTVT.

There are many counts of this clonotype. The genes are TRBV28 and TRBJ1-3; 10 positions agree with TRBD1. J lost 1 base, V lost 6 bases, and 15 bases had no gene match. Germline values: CDR1 MDHEN, CDR2 SYDVKM. The length of the CDR3 is 19 residues. CDR3 sequence (DNA): TGTGCCAGCAGCCTACTTAATAACCGGGACAGGGGATCTGGAAACACCATATATTTT. Its protein is CASSLLNNRDRGSGNTIYF.

In this sample, this clonotype turned up many times. V usage is TRBV6-2 or TRBV6-3 and J usage is TRBJ2-4; 13 bases align to TRBD2. The CDR3 extends over 19 amino acids. Looked up from germline, CDR1 is MNHEY and CDR2 is SVGEGT. With V trimmed by 5 bases and J by 7 bases, 17 bases remained unmatched. CDR3 loop: CASSDPGLAGPAGTNIQYF. The CDR3 DNA sequence: TGTGCCAGCAGTGACCCGGGACTAGCGGGGCCTGCTGGGACGAACATTCAGTACTTC.

The chain uses TRBV12-3 or TRBV12-4 and TRBJ2-1; TRBD2 matches at 7 bases. V lost 7 bases and J lost 0; bases outside the gene matches: 6. The CDR3 loop spans 15 amino acids. CDR3: CASNPSGSSYNEQFF. The CDR3 coding sequence is TGTGCCAGCAACCCTAGCGGAAGCTCCTACAATGAGCAGTTCTTC.

The V call is TRBV20-1, the J call TRBJ2-1, with 11 bases aligning to TRBD2. Germline CDR1 and CDR2: DFQATT and SNEGSKA (reference sequence). The CDR3 consists of 14 residues. V shed 6 bases and J 5 bases; nucleotides not matched to a gene: 6. The CDR3 nucleotides read TGCAGTGCCGTTCCGGGACTAGCGGACAATGAGCAGTTCTTC. Residues: CSAVPGLADNEQFF.

There are many counts of this clonotype. This sequence joins TRBV19 and TRBJ2-3; no firm D call. CDR1 and CDR2 from the germline V gene are LNHDA and SQIVND (reference sequence). The V gene lost 0 bases and the J gene lost 5 bases, with 3 bases spanning the gap. There are 12 residues in the CDR3. CDR3 residues: CASSIDKDTQYF. DNA for the CDR3: TGTGCCAGTAGTATAGATAAAGATACGCAGTATTTT.

The V call is TRBV5-1, the J call TRBJ2-1, with 7 bases fitting TRBD2. V gave up 3 bases and J gave up 5 bases; unmatched junction bases: 14. This CDR3 contains 17 residues. Germline V gene lookup returns CDR1 SGHRS and CDR2 YFSETQ. The CDR3 loop reads CASSSILAAPHNNEQFF. DNA for the CDR3: TGCGCCAGCAGCTCTATTCTAGCGGCCCCACATAACAATGAGCAGTTCTTC.

This clonotype was recorded many times. This rearrangement joins TRBV15 to TRBJ2-5; D gene ambiguous. The CDR3 has 16 amino acids. The germline V and J ends were trimmed by 0 bases and 5 bases, with 16 bases remaining between them. Germline-derived CDR1 and CDR2 are LNHNV and YYDKDF (reference sequence). CDR3 sequence reads: CATSRDLTDLDETQYF. CDR3 nucleotides: TGTGCCACCAGCAGAGATCTCACGGATTTGGATGAGACCCAGTACTTC.

On this clonotype itself: A read error is possible here, since a much larger clone lies one base away. V and J are TRBV6-6 and TRBJ2-3; D perhaps matches TRBD1 (8 bases). Trimming took off 8 bases at V and 0 bases at J, with 21 bases between the two ends. The CDR3 is made up of 17 amino acids. Per germline, CDR1 MNHNY and CDR2 SVGAGI (reference sequence). The CDR3 DNA reads TGTGCCAGCGATAAACAGGGGGGGGGTTATAGCACAGATACGCAGTATTTT. Translation gives CASDKQGGGYSTDTQYF.

This clonotype was seen at least ten times. The CDR3 nucleotides are TGCGCCAGCAGTGACCCGACGGGTGGCACTGAAGCTTTCTTT. Protein sequence: CASSDPTGGTEAFF. The chain recombines TRBV10-2 with TRBJ1-1; D call uncertain. V lost 3 bases and J 4 bases, leaving 12 bases between the germline ends. The CDR3 sequence is 14 residues long. Germline V gene data show CDR1 as WSHSY and CDR2 as SAAADI.

This clonotype has a count of ten or more. The genes are TRBV2 and TRBJ2-3; either TRBD1 or TRBD2 may supply D (5 bases each). The germline gives CDR1 SNHLY, CDR2 FYNNEI. The length of the CDR3 is 15 residues. V gave up 3 bases and J gave up 2 bases, with 12 bases separating them. CDR3 in amino acids: CASSDSGTHTDTQYF. The CDR3 DNA follows: TGTGCCAGCAGTGACTCAGGGACCCACACAGATACGCAGTATTTT.

Many counts were recorded for this clonotype. The V call is TRBV20-1, the J call TRBJ1-1; weak D call: TRBD1 (5 bases). The CDR3 is 13 residues long. The V gene's germline CDR1 is DFQATT and CDR2 SNEGSKA (reference sequence). V was pared by 1 base and J by 3 bases, with 9 bases between. The CDR3 spells CSARVQGHTEAFF. The DNA of the CDR3 is TGCAGTGCTAGAGTCCAGGGACACACTGAAGCTTTCTTT.